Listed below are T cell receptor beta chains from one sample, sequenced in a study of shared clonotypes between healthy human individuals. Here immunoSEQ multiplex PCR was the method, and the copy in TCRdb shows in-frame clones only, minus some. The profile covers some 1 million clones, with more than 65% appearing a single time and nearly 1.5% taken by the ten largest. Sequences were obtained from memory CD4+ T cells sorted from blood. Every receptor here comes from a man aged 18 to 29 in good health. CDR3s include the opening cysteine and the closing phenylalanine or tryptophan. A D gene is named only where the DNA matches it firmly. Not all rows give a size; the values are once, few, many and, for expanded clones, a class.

CDR3 protein: CASSLDRAVGEQYF
CDR3 DNA: TGTGCCAGCAGCTTAGATCGGGCAGTAGGCGAGCAGTACTTC
clone size: .
J gene: TRBJ2-7
V gene: TRBV7-2
D gene: .

CDR3 protein: CASSYEQVGMNTEAFF
CDR3 DNA: TGTGCCAGCAGCTATGAACAGGTGGGCATGAACACTGAAGCTTTCTTT
clone size: .
J gene: TRBJ1-1
V gene: TRBV28
D gene: .

CDR3 protein: CASSLDLGNTEAFF
CDR3 DNA: TGCGCCAGCAGCTTGGATCTGGGAAACACTGAAGCTTTCTTT
clone size: once
J gene: TRBJ1-1
V gene: TRBV5-1
D gene: .

CDR3 protein: CASSLDGGNTEAFF
CDR3 DNA: TGTGCCAGCAGCCTGGACGGGGGGAACACTGAAGCTTTCTTT
clone size: once
J gene: TRBJ1-1
V gene: TRBV5-8
D gene: .

CDR3 protein: CAIGTGVGNTIYF
CDR3 DNA: TGTGCCATAGGGACAGGGGTTGGAAACACCATATATTTT
clone size: .
J gene: TRBJ1-3
V gene: TRBV10-3
D gene: TRBD1

CDR3 protein: CASSLATGQETQYF
CDR3 DNA: TGTGCCAGCAGCTTAGCGACAGGTCAAGAGACCCAGTACTTC
clone size: .
J gene: TRBJ2-5
V gene: TRBV7-9
D gene: .

CDR3 protein: CASSLARLAGVPYEQYF
CDR3 DNA: TGTGCCAGCAGCTTAGCCCGACTAGCGGGAGTTCCCTACGAGCAGTACTTC
clone size: .
J gene: TRBJ2-7
V gene: TRBV7-2
D gene: TRBD2

CDR3 protein: CSVGQTYEQYF
CDR3 DNA: TGCAGCGTCGGGCAAACCTACGAGCAGTACTTC
clone size: .
J gene: TRBJ2-7
V gene: TRBV29-1
D gene: .

CDR3 protein: CASSFRGGLKLFF
CDR3 DNA: TGTGCCAGCAGCTTCAGGGGAGGGTTGAAGCTGTTTTTT
clone size: .
J gene: TRBJ2-2
V gene: TRBV11-2
D gene: .

CDR3 protein: CASSFSSLDTQYF
CDR3 DNA: TGCGCCAGCAGCTTCTCGAGCCTAGATACGCAGTATTTT
clone size: once
J gene: TRBJ2-3
V gene: TRBV5-1
D gene: .

CDR3 protein: CASSLAPSGRDGEQFF
CDR3 DNA: TGTGCCAGCAGCTTAGCGCCTAGCGGGAGGGATGGTGAGCAGTTCTTC
clone size: .
J gene: TRBJ2-1
V gene: TRBV7-6
D gene: TRBD2

CDR3 protein: CASRETGVNSPLHF
CDR3 DNA: TGTGCCAGCAGGGAGACAGGGGTAAATTCACCCCTCCACTTT
clone size: .
J gene: TRBJ1-6
V gene: TRBV25-1
D gene: TRBD1

CDR3 protein: CAWTRGEPYNEQFF
CDR3 DNA: TGTGCCTGGACCCGGGGAGAACCCTACAATGAGCAGTTCTTC
clone size: .
J gene: TRBJ2-1
V gene: TRBV30
D gene: .

CDR3 protein: CASSWGTGRTGELFF
CDR3 DNA: TGTGCCAGCAGCTGGGGGACAGGTCGTACCGGGGAGCTGTTTTTT
clone size: .
J gene: TRBJ2-2
V gene: TRBV5-6
D gene: TRBD1

CDR3 protein: CASSMVTGGEQYF
CDR3 DNA: TGTGCCAGCTCAATGGTTACAGGGGGCGAGCAGTACTTC
clone size: .
J gene: TRBJ2-7
V gene: TRBV18
D gene: TRBD1

CDR3 protein: CASSPVQGRDQPQHF
CDR3 DNA: TGTGCCAGCTCACCCGTACAGGGGCGGGATCAGCCCCAGCATTTT
clone size: .
J gene: TRBJ1-5
V gene: TRBV18
D gene: TRBD1

CDR3 protein: CASSIWGTETQYF
CDR3 DNA: TGTGCCAGTAGTATATGGGGTACCGAGACCCAGTACTTC
clone size: few
J gene: TRBJ2-5
V gene: TRBV19
D gene: .

CDR3 protein: CSVATGVDQPQHF
CDR3 DNA: TGCAGCGTCGCGACAGGGGTTGATCAGCCCCAGCATTTT
clone size: few
J gene: TRBJ1-5
V gene: TRBV29-1
D gene: TRBD1

CDR3 protein: CASSLSRDQPQHF
CDR3 DNA: TGTGCCAGCAGCTTGAGCAGGGATCAGCCCCAGCATTTT
clone size: once
J gene: TRBJ1-5
V gene: TRBV5-8
D gene: .

CDR3 protein: CASSVGVGGVQETQYF
CDR3 DNA: TGTGCCAGCAGCGTAGGAGTCGGGGGGGTACAAGAGACCCAGTACTTC
clone size: few
J gene: TRBJ2-5
V gene: TRBV9
D gene: TRBD2

CDR3 protein: CASSWGSEGGNQPQHF
CDR3 DNA: TGTGCCAGCAGCTGGGGTTCTGAGGGTGGCAATCAGCCCCAGCATTTT
clone size: .
J gene: TRBJ1-5
V gene: TRBV7-2
D gene: .

CDR3 protein: CASNGGHQETQYF
CDR3 DNA: TGTGCCAGCAACGGGGGCCACCAAGAGACCCAGTACTTC
clone size: .
J gene: TRBJ2-5
V gene: TRBV28
D gene: .

CDR3 protein: CASSGRDTTNTGELFF
CDR3 DNA: TGTGCCAGCTCGGGTCGGGACACGACGAACACCGGGGAGCTGTTTTTT
clone size: few
J gene: TRBJ2-2
V gene: TRBV18
D gene: .

CDR3 protein: CASSLAGGGNQPQHF
CDR3 DNA: TGTGCCAGCAGCTTGGCCGGAGGGGGCAATCAGCCCCAGCATTTT
clone size: .
J gene: TRBJ1-5
V gene: TRBV5-6
D gene: .

CDR3 protein: CASSPLGPAQGYTGELFF
CDR3 DNA: TGTGCCAGCTCACCACTGGGGCCGGCACAGGGCTACACCGGGGAGCTGTTTTTT
clone size: .
J gene: TRBJ2-2
V gene: TRBV18
D gene: .

CDR3 protein: CASSVVTDTQYF
CDR3 DNA: TGTGCCAGCAGTGTTGTCACAGATACGCAGTATTTT
clone size: once
J gene: TRBJ2-3
V gene: TRBV25-1
D gene: .

CDR3 protein: CASSQAPGNTEAFF
CDR3 DNA: TGTGCCAGCAGCCAAGCGCCGGGGAACACTGAAGCTTTCTTT
clone size: .
J gene: TRBJ1-1
V gene: TRBV16
D gene: .

CDR3 protein: CAWSRLDYGYTF
CDR3 DNA: TGTGCCTGGAGCAGGTTAGACTATGGCTACACCTTC
clone size: .
J gene: TRBJ1-2
V gene: TRBV30
D gene: .

CDR3 protein: CASRRDNSPLHF
CDR3 DNA: TGTGCCAGCCGACGGGATAATTCACCCCTCCACTTT
clone size: .
J gene: TRBJ1-6
V gene: TRBV19
D gene: .

CDR3 protein: CASSPRLAATSTDTQYF
CDR3 DNA: TGTGCCAGCAGCCCAAGACTAGCAGCAACTAGCACAGATACGCAGTATTTT
clone size: .
J gene: TRBJ2-3
V gene: TRBV7-2
D gene: TRBD2

CDR3 protein: CASSLVGGGTHRNEQFF
CDR3 DNA: TGTGCCAGCAGCTTAGTCGGGGGGGGGACCCACAGGAATGAGCAGTTCTTC
clone size: .
J gene: TRBJ2-1
V gene: TRBV7-2
D gene: TRBD2

CDR3 protein: CASSLSAGLEYGYTF
CDR3 DNA: TGTGCCAGCAGTTTATCTGCAGGGCTAGAGTATGGCTACACCTTC
clone size: .
J gene: TRBJ1-2
V gene: TRBV28
D gene: .

CDR3 protein: CASSTGTGSSGNTIYF
CDR3 DNA: TGTGCCAGCAGCACCGGGACAGGGAGTTCTGGAAACACCATATATTTT
clone size: .
J gene: TRBJ1-3
V gene: TRBV5-6
D gene: TRBD1